This T cell receptor (beta chain) was captured in a study of CD8+CD57+ T cells in acquired aplastic anemia. Whole-study context: The sorted CD4+ and CD8+ cells yielded an average roughly 3 ug of DNA.

This clonotype was recorded many times. Its antigen is currently unknown. General study points: CD8+ Simpson's diversity in patients was not significantly different from that in controls. There were about 27 CD8+ CDR3 sequences that occurred in both patients and controls.

Germline V gene sequence: CDR1 DFQATT, CDR2 SNEGSKA (reference sequence). With 3 bases clipped from V and 3 bases from J, the junction kept 11 bases outside the gene matches. The CDR3 length is 15 residues. Genomic DNA, serving as template, underwent TCR beta VDJ and CDR3 profiling. TCRdb ran MiXCR on the reads and lists one entry per CDR3 protein. The sample consists of around 250,000 distinct CDR3 sequences, about 56% of them appearing once. The gene calls are TRBV20-1 and TRBJ2-7; 7 nucleotides agree with TRBD1. The sequence derives from a human donor with severe aplastic anemia or a healthy control (not recorded which). The sample was sorted CD4+, CD8+, or CD8+CD57+ T cells (not recorded which) from PBMCs. This CDR3 is CSASGQAIGVYEQYF. The DNA for the CDR3 is TGCAGTGCTAGTGGACAGGCGATTGGAGTCTACGAGCAGTACTTC.